What follows are 23 T cell receptor beta chains derived from one specimen sequenced in a study of cytomegalovirus exposure and HLA in healthy donors. PCR employed 60 Vbeta and 13 Jbeta primers. Sequencing was performed with immunoSEQ multiplex PCR; in TCRdb, only in-frame clones are kept and a portion is missing. Seen here are about 120,000 clones, approximately 80% observed once, and the top ten hold around 1.9%. Material: PBMCs. The origin of the receptors is a middle-aged man in good health and CMV-seronegative.

The genes are TRBV7-9 and TRBJ1-4, with 7 bases fitting TRBD1. Losses at the gene ends were 2 bases for V and 8 bases for J; bases not matched to a gene: 5. The CDR3 loop spans 14 amino acids. Germline values: CDR1 SEHNR, CDR2 FQNEAQ (reference sequence). The CDR3 region is CASSLSQGDEKLFF. In nucleotides, the CDR3 is TGTGCCAGCAGCTTATCCCAGGGGGACGAAAAACTGTTTTTT.

The chain is built from TRBV19 and TRBJ2-5, with 7 bases identical to TRBD1. The DNA end is a closer match to TRBJ2-7, so the J assignment may be wrong. Germline loops: CDR1 LNHDA, CDR2 SQIVND (reference sequence). The CDR3 is 15 residues long. CDR3 in DNA: TGTGCCAGTAGTATAGATCCGGGACAGACCTACGAGCAGTACTTC. Amino acid sequence: CASSIDPGQTYEQYF.

In its sample, this clone was seen once. V gene TRBV28 combines with J gene TRBJ2-7; 9 bases line up with TRBD1. V was clipped by 6 bases and J by 3 bases; unmatched bases: 9. Looked up from germline, CDR1 is MDHEN and CDR2 is SYDVKM. CDR3 length: 15 residues. CDR3 sequence (DNA): TGTGCCAGCAGACGACCGGGACAGGGCCTCTACGAGCAGTACTTC. Translation gives CASRRPGQGLYEQYF.

The sample holds a few counts of this clone. The chain links TRBV4-2 to TRBJ2-5; 12 bases agree with TRBD2. The CDR3 contains 18 residues. V shed 2 bases and J 5 bases; nucleotides not matched to a gene: 12. The germline V gene has CDR1 LGHNA and CDR2 YNFKEQ. The CDR3 loop is CASSQTGTSGPWEETQYF. The CDR3 DNA sequence: TGTGCCAGCAGCCAAACCGGGACTAGCGGGCCCTGGGAGGAGACCCAGTACTTC.

This clone occurred a few times. The chain combines TRBV5-4 with TRBJ1-4, with D possibly matching TRBD1 (5 bases). The germline V and J ends were trimmed by 4 bases and 8 bases, with 12 bases remaining between them. The CDR3 is 13 residues long. In germline, CDR1 is SGHNT, CDR2 YYREEE (reference sequence). The CDR3 here is CASSLPGEEKLFF. CDR3 sequence (DNA): TGTGCCAGCAGCCTCCCGGGGGAGGAAAAACTGTTTTTT. Full variable domain (outside the CDR3, taken from reference TRBV5-4 and TRBJ1-4): ETGVTQSPTHLIKTRGQQVTLRCSSQSGHNTVSWYQQALGQGPQFIFQYYREEENGRGNFPPRFSGLQFPNYSSELNVNALELDDSALYLCASSLPGEEKLFFGSGTQLSVL.

The V gene is TRBV11-2, the J gene TRBJ2-7; the match to TRBD1 covers 11 bases. V trimming: 7 bases; J trimming: 4 bases; junction bases outside the gene matches: 6. Germline values: CDR1 SGHAT, CDR2 FQNNGV. This CDR3 contains 14 residues. The DNA for the CDR3 is TGTGCCAGCATTAAGGACAGGGGGCCTTACGAGCAGTACTTC. It translates to CASIKDRGPYEQYF.

This clone has a handful of counts. The gene calls are TRBV7-9 and TRBJ1-5; TRBD1 agrees at 8 bases. CDR3 length: 14 amino acids. The V gene end was trimmed by 4 bases and the J gene end by 5 bases; junction bases not matched to a gene: 4. Germline V gene lookup returns CDR1 SEHNR and CDR2 FQNEAQ (reference sequence). CDR3 nucleotides: TGTGCCAGCAGCTCGACAGGGGTCTATCAGCCCCAGCATTTT. Its protein is CASSSTGVYQPQHF.

This clone was detected only once. The chain has TRBV19 and TRBJ2-1; possibly TRBD1 for D (6 bases). The CDR3 is made up of 14 amino acids. Trimming left V 5 bases short and J 6 bases short, with 14 bases between. Germline-derived CDR1 and CDR2 are LNHDA and SQIVND (reference sequence). CDR3 sequence (DNA): TGTGCCAGTAGTGCCATGACAGGTAGCAATGAGCAGTTCTTC. This translates into CASSAMTGSNEQFF. Looking up the rest from reference TRBV19 and TRBJ2-1 gives the full variable domain: DGGITQSPKYLFRKEGQNVTLSCEQNLNHDAMYWYRQDPGQGLRLIYYSQIVNDFQKGDIAEGYSVSREKKESFPLTVTSAQKNPTAFYLCASSAMTGSNEQFFGPGTRLTVL.

The chain recombines TRBV6-1 with TRBJ2-7, with TRBD1 matching 9 bases. Trimming cost V 4 bases and J 5 bases; bases outside gene matches: 9. The CDR3 contains 15 residues. From germline, CDR1 is MNHNS and CDR2 SASEGT. The CDR3 protein is CASSAWGTGPHEQYF. CDR3 DNA sequence: TGTGCCAGCAGTGCTTGGGGGACAGGGCCCCACGAGCAGTACTTC.

This clone was seen a few times. The chain joins TRBV9 to TRBJ1-1; D unresolved. The V end was cut by 3 bases, the J end by 0 bases, with 6 bases between. In germline, CDR1 is SGDLS, CDR2 YYNGEE. CDR3 length: 13 amino acids. This CDR3 reads CASSAHLNTEAFF. DNA of the CDR3: TGTGCCAGCAGCGCACATCTGAACACTGAAGCTTTCTTT.

The chain combines TRBV6-1 with TRBJ1-2; the D is unclear. Germline lookup yields CDR1 MNHNS and CDR2 SASEGT. The CDR3 totals 11 residues. Trimming pared 7 bases from V and 3 bases from J, leaving 6 bases between. The DNA for the CDR3 is TGTGCCAGCACCCGGGACTATGGCTACACCTTC. Translated, it gives CASTRDYGYTF.

The gene calls are TRBV7-9 and TRBJ2-5; TRBD2 aligns across 8 bases. Losses at the gene ends were 3 bases for V and 1 base for J; bases not matched to a gene: 7. Germline CDR1 SEHNR, CDR2 FQNEAQ (reference sequence). The CDR3 consists of 16 residues. For the CDR3, the DNA is TGTGCCAGCAGCTTGTCCAGCGGGGGATTCCAAGAGACCCAGTACTTC. It is translated as CASSLSSGGFQETQYF.

V usage is TRBV9 and J usage is TRBJ1-1, with unresolved D. This CDR3 is built from 15 residues. Per the germline V gene, CDR1 is SGDLS and CDR2 is YYNGEE. The V end lost 1 base, the J end lost 7 bases, and 17 bases lay between the germline ends. The CDR3 DNA sequence: TGTGCCAGCAGCGTATCCGGGTCCAGCGATGGTGAAGCTTTCTTT. Translated, it gives CASSVSGSSDGEAFF.

This clone occurred a few times. The chain is built from TRBV27 and TRBJ2-2; the match to TRBD1 covers 9 bases. This CDR3 has 17 amino acids. Germline CDR1 and CDR2: MNHEY and SMNVEV (reference sequence). The ends lost 6 bases at V and 2 bases at J; junction bases unmatched: 10. CDR3 sequence (DNA): TGTGCCAGCAGCAGACTACCGGGACAGGGAAACACCGGGGAGCTGTTTTTT. Residues: CASSRLPGQGNTGELFF.

The gene calls are TRBV10-1 and TRBJ2-3; 7 bases map to TRBD1. Germline lookup yields CDR1 WNHNN and CDR2 SYGVQD (reference sequence). After removal of 5 bases from V and 6 bases from J, the junction contained 2 bases not matched to a gene. This CDR3 spans 12 amino acids. This CDR3 is CASSLTGDTQYF. The CDR3 nucleotides read TGCGCCAGCAGTTTGACAGGGGATACGCAGTATTTT.

This chain links TRBV5-1 with TRBJ2-5, with D hard to call. The V end lost 6 bases, the J end lost 5 bases, and 8 bases lay between the germline ends. In germline, CDR1 is SGHRS, CDR2 YFSETQ. The CDR3 length is 11 residues. The CDR3 sequence is CASKSGETQYF. For the CDR3, the DNA is TGCGCCAGCAAGTCCGGGGAGACCCAGTACTTC.

V is TRBV5-1 and J is TRBJ1-1; TRBD1 might be the D (6 bases). The V gene's germline CDR1 is SGHRS and CDR2 YFSETQ. V was pared by 0 bases and J by 8 bases, with 14 bases between. This CDR3 comprises 14 residues. Written as DNA, the CDR3 is TGCGCCAGCAGCTTGGGGACAGAGGGGATCGAAGCTTTCTTT. Residues: CASSLGTEGIEAFF.

A word on this clone: One junction end does not reproduce the germline sequence, and a read error may be involved. V and J are TRBV2 and TRBJ2-6; 7 bases agree with TRBD2. This CDR3 comprises 14 residues. Germline V gene data show CDR1 as SNHLY and CDR2 as FYNNEI. The CDR3 nucleotides read TGTGCCAGCGAGAAGGCGAGCGGGGCCAACGGCCTGACTTTC. Protein product: CASEKASGANGLTF.

V usage is TRBV5-5 and J usage is TRBJ1-4; unclear D gene. Germline CDR1 reads SGHKS; CDR2 reads YYEKEE (reference sequence). V lost 4 bases and J lost 8, with 12 bases in between. This CDR3 comprises 13 residues. The CDR3 sequence: CASSGAAGEKLFF. DNA for the CDR3: TGTGCCAGCAGCGGCGCGGCGGGAGAAAAACTGTTTTTT.

CDR3 region: CASSLDPVNTEAFF. CDR3 nucleotide sequence: TGTGCCAGCAGCTTAGATCCCGTGAACACTGAAGCTTTCTTT. This chain joins TRBV11-2 and TRBJ1-1; D call uncertain. Germline-derived CDR1 and CDR2 are SGHAT and FQNNGV. The CDR3 totals 14 residues. The V end lost 0 bases, the J end lost 0 bases, and 5 bases lay between the germline ends.

V usage is TRBV9 and J usage is TRBJ2-7; D is unclear. Germline V CDR1 and CDR2: SGDLS, YYNGEE. V lost 3 bases to trimming and J lost 3 bases, with 13 bases between them. The CDR3 consists of 14 residues. The CDR3: CASSADTISYEQYF. The CDR3 DNA reads TGTGCCAGCAGCGCCGACACGATAAGCTACGAGCAGTACTTC.

This chain links TRBV9 with TRBJ2-7, with TRBD2 identical over 15 bases. Trimming at V came to 0 bases and at J to 3 bases, leaving 4 bases not matched to a gene. The CDR3 is 17 residues long. Looked up from germline, CDR1 is SGDLS and CDR2 is YYNGEE. The CDR3 coding sequence is TGTGCCAGCAGCGTAGGGACTAGCGGGGGGGTGGACTACGAGCAGTACTTC. Its translation: CASSVGTSGGVDYEQYF.

The V and J genes are TRBV6-5 and TRBJ2-7, with 11 bases identical to TRBD2. Losses at the gene ends were 6 bases for V and 3 bases for J; bases not matched to a gene: 4. Germline CDR1 MNHEY, CDR2 SVGAGI. The CDR3 has 14 residues. CDR3 loop: CASRTSGAVYEQYF. CDR3 in DNA: TGTGCCAGCAGGACTAGCGGGGCAGTCTACGAGCAGTACTTC.